Included here is one T cell receptor (beta chain) sequence, with context. The sample originates from a study of blood T cells in healthy people across ages. Alongside a J-beta primer mix, a sample-barcoded 5' primer served in a second PCR lasting roughly 6 to 11 cycles. TCRdb processed the 5' RACE reads anew with MiXCR; each CDR3 protein has one entry. This sample has some 700,000 distinct CDR3 sequences, with 20% to 25% found just once. V was clipped by 2 bases and J by 7 bases, with 21 bases between them. Germline CDR1 and CDR2: MDHEN and SYDVKM. The CDR3 has 16 residues. The source of this sequence is a man between 65 and 85 years old in good health. The chain joins TRBV28 to TRBJ2-7, with D tentatively TRBD2 (5 bases). Sequenced material: blood. The chain's CDR3 is CASSLHPPGDYLEQYF. The DNA of the CDR3 is TGTGCCAGCAGTTTACACCCACCGGGCGACTACCTAGAGCAGTACTTC.